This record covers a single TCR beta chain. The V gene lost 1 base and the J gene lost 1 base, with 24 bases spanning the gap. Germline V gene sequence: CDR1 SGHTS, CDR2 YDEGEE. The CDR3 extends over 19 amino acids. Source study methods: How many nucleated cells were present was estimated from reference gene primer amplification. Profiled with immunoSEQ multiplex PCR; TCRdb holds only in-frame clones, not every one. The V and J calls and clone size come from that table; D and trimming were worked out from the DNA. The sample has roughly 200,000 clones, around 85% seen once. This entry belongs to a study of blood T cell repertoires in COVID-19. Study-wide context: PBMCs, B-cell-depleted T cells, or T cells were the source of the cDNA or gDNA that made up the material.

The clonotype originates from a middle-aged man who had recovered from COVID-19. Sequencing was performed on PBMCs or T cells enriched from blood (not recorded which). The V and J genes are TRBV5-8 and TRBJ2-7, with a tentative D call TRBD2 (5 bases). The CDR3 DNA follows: TGTGCCAGCAGCTTGTCCTACCTATTACCGGAGGCCGCATCCTACGAGCAGTACTTC. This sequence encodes CASSLSYLLPEAASYEQYF.